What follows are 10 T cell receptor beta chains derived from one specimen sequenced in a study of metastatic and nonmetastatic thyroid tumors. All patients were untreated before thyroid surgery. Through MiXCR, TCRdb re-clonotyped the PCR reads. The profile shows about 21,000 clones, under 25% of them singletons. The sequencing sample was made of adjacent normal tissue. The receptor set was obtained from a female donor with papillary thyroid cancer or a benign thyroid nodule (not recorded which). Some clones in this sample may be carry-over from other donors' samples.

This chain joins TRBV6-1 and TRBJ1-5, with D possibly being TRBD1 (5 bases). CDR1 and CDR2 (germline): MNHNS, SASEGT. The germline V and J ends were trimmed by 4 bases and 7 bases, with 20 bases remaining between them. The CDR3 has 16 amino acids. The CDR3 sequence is CASSVRKGQGRQPQHF. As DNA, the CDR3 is TGTGCCAGCAGTGTTCGGAAAGGGCAGGGAAGGCAGCCCCAGCATTTT.

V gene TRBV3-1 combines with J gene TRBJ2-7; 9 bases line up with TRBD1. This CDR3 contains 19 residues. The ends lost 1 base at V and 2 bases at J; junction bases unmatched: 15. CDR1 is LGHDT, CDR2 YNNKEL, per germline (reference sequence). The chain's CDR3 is CASSQGKRTGVLQAYEQYF. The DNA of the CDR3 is TGTGCCAGCAGCCAAGGAAAAAGGACAGGGGTACTACAGGCCTACGAGCAGTACTTC.

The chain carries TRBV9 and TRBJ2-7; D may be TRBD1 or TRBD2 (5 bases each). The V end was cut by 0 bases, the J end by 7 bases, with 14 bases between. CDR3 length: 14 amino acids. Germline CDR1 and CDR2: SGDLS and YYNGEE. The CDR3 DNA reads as TGTGCCAGCAGCGTAGATAGGTCCTGGGGGGAGCAGTACTTC. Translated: CASSVDRSWGEQYF. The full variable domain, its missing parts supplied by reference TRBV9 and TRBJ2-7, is DSGVTQTPKHLITATGQRVTLRCSPRSGDLSVYWYQQSLDQGLQFLIQYYNGEERAKGNILERFSAQQFPDLHSELNLSSLELGDSALYFCASSVDRSWGEQYFGPGTRLTVT.

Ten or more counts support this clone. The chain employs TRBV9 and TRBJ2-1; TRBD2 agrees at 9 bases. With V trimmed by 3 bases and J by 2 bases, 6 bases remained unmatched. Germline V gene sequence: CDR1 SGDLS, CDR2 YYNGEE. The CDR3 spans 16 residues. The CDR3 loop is CASSAYSGRAYNEQFF. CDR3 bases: TGTGCCAGCAGCGCATATAGCGGGAGAGCCTACAATGAGCAGTTCTTC.

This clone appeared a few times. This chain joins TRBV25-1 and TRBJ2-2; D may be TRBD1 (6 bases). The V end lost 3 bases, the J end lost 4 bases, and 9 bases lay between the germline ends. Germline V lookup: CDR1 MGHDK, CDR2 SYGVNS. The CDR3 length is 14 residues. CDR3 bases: TGTGCCAGCAGTGAGTACAGGGCCACCGGGGAGCTGTTTTTT. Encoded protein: CASSEYRATGELFF. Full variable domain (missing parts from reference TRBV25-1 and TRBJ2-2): EADIYQTPRYLVIGTGKKITLECSQTMGHDKMYWYQQDPGMELHLIHYSYGVNSTEKGDLSSESTVSRIRTEHFPLTLESARPSHTSQYLCASSEYRATGELFFGEGSRLTVL.

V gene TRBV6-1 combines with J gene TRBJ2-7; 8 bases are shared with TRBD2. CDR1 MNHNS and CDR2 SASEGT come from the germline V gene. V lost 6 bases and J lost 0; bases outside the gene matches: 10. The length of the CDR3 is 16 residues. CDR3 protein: CASRRGLGTSSYEQYF. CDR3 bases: TGTGCCAGCAGAAGGGGTCTGGGGACTAGCTCCTACGAGCAGTACTTC.

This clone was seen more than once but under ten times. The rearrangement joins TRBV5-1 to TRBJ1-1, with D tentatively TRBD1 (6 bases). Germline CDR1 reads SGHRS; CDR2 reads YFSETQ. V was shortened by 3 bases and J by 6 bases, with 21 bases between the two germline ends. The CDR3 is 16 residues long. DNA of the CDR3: TGCGCCAGCAGCTCTGGAGTAGGGGGTAGTTGGGCTGAAGCTTTCTTT. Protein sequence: CASSSGVGGSWAEAFF.

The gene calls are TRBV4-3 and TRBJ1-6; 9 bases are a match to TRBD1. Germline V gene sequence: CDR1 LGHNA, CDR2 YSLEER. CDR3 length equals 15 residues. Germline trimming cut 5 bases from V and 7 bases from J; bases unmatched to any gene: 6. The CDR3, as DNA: TGCGCCAGCAGCGCATTGGACAGGGGAAATTCACCCCTCCACTTT. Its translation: CASSALDRGNSPLHF.

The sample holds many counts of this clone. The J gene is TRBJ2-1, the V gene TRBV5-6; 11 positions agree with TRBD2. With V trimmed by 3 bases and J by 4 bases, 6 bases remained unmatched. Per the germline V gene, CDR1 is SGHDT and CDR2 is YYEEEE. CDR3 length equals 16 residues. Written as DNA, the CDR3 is TGTGCCAGCAGCTCGGTACTAGCGGGAGTATACAATGAGCAGTTCTTC. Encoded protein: CASSSVLAGVYNEQFF.

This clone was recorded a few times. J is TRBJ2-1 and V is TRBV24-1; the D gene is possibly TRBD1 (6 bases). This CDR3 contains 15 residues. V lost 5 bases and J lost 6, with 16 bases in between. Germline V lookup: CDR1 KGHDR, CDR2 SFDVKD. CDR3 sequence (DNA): TGTGCCACCAGTGTGGGCAGGGGATTGGGCAATGAGCAGTTCTTC. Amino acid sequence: CATSVGRGLGNEQFF.